These 10 T cell receptor beta chains originate from one sample sequenced in a study of shared clonotypes between healthy human individuals. Here immunoSEQ multiplex PCR was the method, and the copy in TCRdb shows in-frame clones only, minus some. Among approximately 620,000 clones, about 96% were seen once, and the ten largest hold around 0.057%. Input material: naive CD4+ T cells sorted from blood. Subset here: CD45RA+ positively selected. The receptors derive from a woman aged 25 to 45 in good health.

The chain recombines TRBV28 with TRBJ2-1; no firm D call. Trimming stripped 1 base from V and 7 bases from J, with 11 bases between. This CDR3 comprises 14 residues. CDR1 MDHEN and CDR2 SYDVKM come from the germline V gene. The CDR3 region has the DNA TGTGCCAGCAGTTTATCCCCAGGTTCGAATGAGCAGTTCTTC. It encodes CASSLSPGSNEQFF.

The chain uses TRBV4-2 and TRBJ2-3, with no clear D. This CDR3 spans 13 amino acids. Trimming shortened V by 0 bases and J by 5 bases, and 6 bases separated the two germline ends. Germline CDR1 and CDR2: LGHNA and YNFKEQ. The CDR3 DNA reads as TGTGCCAGCAGCCAAGATAGACTAGATACGCAGTATTTT. This sequence encodes CASSQDRLDTQYF.

The chain links TRBV4-1 to TRBJ2-6; possible D gene TRBD2, 6 bases. The ends were cut back, 0 bases at V and 6 bases at J, with 12 bases in the middle. This CDR3 contains 16 residues. Germline CDR1 is MGHRA and CDR2 is YSYEKL. The CDR3 DNA follows: TGCGCCAGCAGCCAAGATCTCGGGAGTTCGGCCAACGTCCTGACTTTC. Its protein is CASSQDLGSSANVLTF.

The chain recombines TRBV30 with TRBJ2-7; TRBD1 aligns across 9 bases. Germline V gene lookup returns CDR1 GTSNPN and CDR2 SVGIG (reference sequence). The J segment lost 2 bases and the V segment lost 3 bases, leaving 2 bases of the junction unmatched. The CDR3 length is 13 residues. This CDR3 is CAWSWDRAYEQYF. The CDR3 region has the DNA TGTGCCTGGAGCTGGGACAGGGCCTACGAGCAGTACTTC.

The rearrangement joins TRBV15 to TRBJ2-5, with 7 bases fitting TRBD2. Trimming removed 0 bases from V and 4 bases from J; junction bases left unmatched: 5. This CDR3 spans 15 amino acids. Germline V gives CDR1 LNHNV, CDR2 YYDKDF (reference sequence). The CDR3 nucleotides are TGTGCCACCAGCAGAGATAAGAGCGGGGCAGAGACCCAGTACTTC. Translated, it gives CATSRDKSGAETQYF.

This chain connects TRBV28 to TRBJ1-6, with no clear D. The germline gives CDR1 MDHEN, CDR2 SYDVKM. V was shortened by 5 bases and J by 9 bases, with 11 bases between the two germline ends. CDR3 length: 13 residues. The CDR3 reads CASSIPRGSPLHF. CDR3 in DNA: TGTGCCAGCAGTATACCCCGGGGTTCACCCCTCCACTTT.

The chain has TRBV5-1 and TRBJ1-5; D is ambiguous. The CDR3 consists of 14 residues. Trimming shortened V by 0 bases and J by 5 bases, and 9 bases separated the two germline ends. The germline V gene has CDR1 SGHRS and CDR2 YFSETQ. CDR3 sequence: CASSLGQFDQPQHF. DNA of the CDR3: TGCGCCAGCAGCTTGGGGCAGTTTGATCAGCCCCAGCATTTT.

The chain combines TRBV7-9 with TRBJ2-7, with D maybe TRBD2 (6 bases). V was pared by 6 bases and J by 0 bases, with 15 bases between. Looked up from germline, CDR1 is SEHNR and CDR2 is FQNEAQ (reference sequence). The length of the CDR3 is 15 residues. The CDR3 loop reads CASSPAGLTSYEQYF. The CDR3 DNA reads as TGTGCCAGCAGTCCCGCAGGACTAACCTCCTACGAGCAGTACTTC. The whole variable domain, remainder taken from reference TRBV7-9 and TRBJ2-7, is DTGVSQNPRHKITKRGQNVTFRCDPISEHNRLYWYRQTLGQGPEFLTYFQNEAQLEKSRLLSDRFSAERPKGSFSTLEIQRTEQGDSAMYLCASSPAGLTSYEQYFGPGTRLTVT.

This chain links TRBV28 with TRBJ1-4; the D gene is possibly TRBD1 (5 bases). The CDR3 is 10 amino acids. The V gene's germline CDR1 is MDHEN and CDR2 SYDVKM. V gave up 8 bases and J gave up 10 bases, with 8 bases separating them. The CDR3 spells CASSGGKLFF. Here the CDR3 DNA reads TGTGCCAGCTCCGGGGGAAAACTGTTTTTT.

The chain combines TRBV28 with TRBJ1-2; D not certain. This CDR3 has 15 residues. The V gene lost 5 bases and the J gene lost 8 bases, with 21 bases spanning the gap. Germline V lookup: CDR1 MDHEN, CDR2 SYDVKM. CDR3 DNA: TGTGCCAGCAGTCAGGACCCCGGGTCTAGAGGAGGCTACACCTTC. Its translation is CASSQDPGSRGGYTF.